The 3 T cell receptor beta chains presented below share a single source sample, sequenced in a study of CD8 T cells in Susac syndrome. Random-hexamer reverse transcription was applied to roughly 0.5 to 1 ug RNA. TCRdb ran MiXCR on the immunoSEQ multiplex PCR reads and lists one entry per CDR3 protein. The sample yields 200,000 to 250,000 distinct CDR3 sequences, roughly 96% seen once. Sequences were obtained from CD4+ T cells from PBMCs. All receptors come from a human donor with multiple sclerosis.

V gene TRBV9 combines with J gene TRBJ2-5; TRBD1 agrees at 10 bases. This CDR3 region has 15 residues. In germline, CDR1 is SGDLS, CDR2 YYNGEE. Unmatched junction bases numbered 5, after V lost 0 bases and J lost 6 bases. The CDR3 region has the DNA TGTGCCAGCAGCGTAGGACAGGGGGCGGTGAAGACCCAGTACTTC. Its translation: CASSVGQGAVKTQYF.

The genes are TRBV10-3 and TRBJ2-5; the D gene could be TRBD1 or TRBD2 (5 bases each). The V end lost 5 bases, the J end lost 7 bases, and 17 bases lay between the germline ends. The CDR3 has 14 amino acids. CDR1 and CDR2 (germline): ENHRY, SYGVKD. The CDR3: CAISPGTGVWTQYF. The CDR3, as DNA: TGTGCCATCAGTCCCGGGACCGGAGTTTGGACCCAGTACTTC.

The gene calls are TRBV19 and TRBJ2-2, with TRBD2 matching over 7 bases. Germline values: CDR1 LNHDA, CDR2 SQIVND (reference sequence). With V trimmed by 6 bases and J by 13 bases, 14 bases remained unmatched. The CDR3 contains 14 residues. Here the CDR3 DNA reads TGTGCCAGTAGAGCACGGGAGCGGGAAGGTTTGCTGTTTTTT. Encoded protein: CASRAREREGLLFF.